Listed here are 9 T cell receptor beta chains from one sample, sequenced in a study of blood T cells in healthy people across ages. For the second PCR, which ran for roughly 7 to 11 cycles, a sample-barcoded 5' primer and a J-beta primer mix were used. MiXCR was run by TCRdb on the 5' RACE reads, yielding one entry per CDR3 protein. In the table there are about 650,000 distinct CDR3 sequences, roughly half of which are singletons. The sequenced sample consisted of blood. These receptors all stem from a woman of 80 years or more in good health.

J is TRBJ2-2 and V is TRBV9; D is unresolved. This CDR3 region has 15 residues. Germline V gene lookup returns CDR1 SGDLS and CDR2 YYNGEE. V lost 0 bases, J lost 1 base, and 7 bases lay in between. CDR3 bases: TGTGCCAGCAGCGTAGACATTTTGAACACCGGGGAGCTGTTTTTT. Protein sequence: CASSVDILNTGELFF.

The V gene is TRBV9, the J gene TRBJ2-5, with D perhaps matching TRBD2 (5 bases). The V gene lost 0 bases and the J gene lost 1 base, with 10 bases spanning the gap. The CDR3 totals 15 residues. Germline V lookup: CDR1 SGDLS, CDR2 YYNGEE. CDR3 in amino acids: CASSVGGGSQETQYF. Written as DNA, the CDR3 is TGTGCCAGCAGCGTAGGAGGAGGATCCCAAGAGACCCAGTACTTC. Together with reference TRBV9 and TRBJ2-5, the CDR3 gives the full variable domain: DSGVTQTPKHLITATGQRVTLRCSPRSGDLSVYWYQQSLDQGLQFLIQYYNGEERAKGNILERFSAQQFPDLHSELNLSSLELGDSALYFCASSVGGGSQETQYFGPGTRLLVL.

This rearrangement joins TRBV12-3 or TRBV12-4 to TRBJ1-3; no firm D call. V was cut by 3 bases and J by 3 bases, with 12 bases left in between. This CDR3 has 15 amino acids. The CDR3 DNA reads as TGTGCCAGCAGTTTGGAACAAAATCTTGGAAACACCATATATTTT. Translating it yields CASSLEQNLGNTIYF.

This clonotype has a count of ten or more. J is TRBJ2-5 and V is TRBV4-2, with 12 nucleotides matching TRBD2. With 6 bases clipped from V and 5 bases from J, the junction kept 7 bases outside the gene matches. The CDR3 covers 15 residues. The germline CDR1 and CDR2 sequences are LGHNA and YNFKEQ. This CDR3 is CASRQLAGGSETQYF. In DNA form, the CDR3 reads TGTGCCAGCAGACAACTAGCGGGGGGTTCGGAGACCCAGTACTTC.

This clonotype occurred a few times. The genes are TRBV4-1 and TRBJ2-1, with D maybe TRBD2 (6 bases). Germline CDR1 and CDR2: MGHRA and YSYEKL. This CDR3 comprises 15 residues. Trimming took 0 bases from V and 5 from J, leaving 11 bases between them. The CDR3 DNA sequence: TGCGCCAGCAGCCAAGATCGGGCGGGGAACAATGAGCAGTTCTTC. It encodes CASSQDRAGNNEQFF.

This chain uses TRBV14 with TRBJ1-2; D gene unclear. Per germline, CDR1 SGHDN and CDR2 FVKESK. V gave up 1 base and J gave up 4 bases, with 13 bases separating them. CDR3 length: 15 amino acids. CDR3 loop: CASSQVRTPSYGYTF. CDR3 DNA: TGTGCCAGCAGCCAAGTGAGGACCCCGTCCTATGGCTACACCTTC.

This clonotype was seen at least ten times. V is TRBV29-1 and J is TRBJ2-1, with 13 bases aligning to TRBD2. J gave up 14 bases and V 7 bases, and 8 bases lay outside the gene matches. The CDR3 length is 12 residues. In germline, CDR1 is SQVTM, CDR2 ANQGSEA. The CDR3 sequence: CSAGTSGTNEFF. CDR3 in DNA: TGCAGCGCCGGGACTAGCGGGACAAATGAGTTCTTC.

This clonotype was observed at least ten times. The V gene is TRBV14, the J gene TRBJ1-4, with no clear D. CDR1 is SGHDN and CDR2 is FVKESK in the germline V gene. Trimming took 1 base from V and 7 from J, leaving 7 bases between them. The CDR3 runs to 13 residues. DNA of the CDR3: TGTGCCAGCAGCCAAGGGATCCCTGAAAAACTGTTTTTT. It is translated as CASSQGIPEKLFF. Combining the CDR3 with reference TRBV14 and TRBJ1-4 gives the whole variable domain EAGVTQFPSHSVIEKGQTVTLRCDPISGHDNLYWYRRVMGKEIKFLLHFVKESKQDESGMPNNRFLAERTGGTYSTLKVQPAELEDSGVYFCASSQGIPEKLFFGSGTQLSVL.

Turning to this clonotype: Germline is not matched at one junction end, which may reflect a read error. The V gene is TRBV20-1, the J gene TRBJ2-3; 7 positions agree with TRBD2. The germline gives CDR1 DFQATT, CDR2 SNEGSKA (reference sequence). The CDR3 spans 14 residues. This chain's CDR3 is CSASLGGSTDTRYF. In DNA, the CDR3 is TGCAGTGCTAGTTTGGGGGGGAGCACAGATACGCGGTATTTT.